The subject of this entry is one T cell receptor beta chain. The antigen is undetermined. These data come from a study of cytomegalovirus exposure and HLA in healthy donors. General study findings and limits: Later analysis suggested most CMV-associated TCR beta chains were HLA-restricted.

Researchers ran the PCR with 60 Vbeta and 13 Jbeta primers. Sequencing was performed with immunoSEQ multiplex PCR; in TCRdb, only in-frame clones are kept and a portion is missing. The table has more than 140,000 clones, roughly 81% seen once; the top ten hold around 1.5%. There are 17 residues in the CDR3. CDR1 SGHNT and CDR2 YENEEA come from the germline V gene. The ends lost 0 bases at V and 2 bases at J; junction bases unmatched: 7. The sample taken for sequencing was PBMCs. This clonotype originated in a female donor in good health and CMV-seronegative. The V call is TRBV11-3, the J call TRBJ2-1; TRBD2 agrees at 7 bases. The CDR3 is CASSLEILAEPYNEQFF. Written as DNA, the CDR3 is TGTGCCAGCAGCTTAGAAATCCTAGCGGAGCCCTACAATGAGCAGTTCTTC.